The clone carrying this T cell receptor beta chain was recorded many times. What it binds is not known. This sample is part of a study of regulatory T cells in long-lasting Graves disease. Sample time point: newly diagnosed GD, antithyroid drugs for less than 3 months. PBMC-extracted RNA yielded the TCR library. The CDR3 loop spans 13 amino acids. With 4 bases removed from V and 4 bases from J, the gap between germline ends came to 8 bases. Germline CDR1 is SEHNR and CDR2 is FQNEAQ (reference sequence). Sequencing libraries for TCR beta were prepared with iRepertoire HTBI primers and Arm-PCR of CDR3 regions. Methods used by the authors: Sequenced samples collectively carried roughly 60 TRBV and 11 to 15 TRBJ segments. From the multiplex PCR reads, TCRdb called clonotypes with MiXCR, one entry per CDR3 protein. TCRdb, not the authors, supplied the V and J calls. The sample holds more than 400,000 distinct CDR3 sequences, 15% to 20% seen once.

Overall study findings and caveats: Preferential use of TRBV28, TRBJ1-2 and TRBJ2-5 was seen in persistent disease. Tissue studied was limited to peripheral blood, excluding thyroid tissue. Persistent patients shared more public clonotypes (around 3,000) than new patients (about 1,000).

Separately, the same data were catalogued under a study of T cells in Graves' hyperthyroidism and ophthalmopathy.

The sequencing here drew on peripheral blood mononuclear cells (PBMCs), taken at new diagnosis, from a patient treated with antithyroid drugs. This sequence originates from a man aged 35-49 years with Graves disease. The chain recombines TRBV7-9 with TRBJ2-1; no reliable D call. The CDR3 bases are TGTGCCAGCAGCTCTAAATCGTACAATGAGCAGTTCTTC. This gives the protein CASSSKSYNEQFF.